Each of the 17 T cell receptor beta chains below was sequenced from the same sample in a study of OX40 agonist ivuxolimab in advanced cancers. Clones were sequenced by immunoSEQ multiplex PCR, and TCRdb holds only the in-frame ones, with some missing. The table lists around 48,000 clones, about 85% of them singletons. The sample here was CD4+ or CD8+ T cells sorted from blood, taken in a trial of the OX40 agonist ivuxolimab. The receptors were sampled from an adult with an advanced solid tumor such as melanoma, head and neck, liver or kidney cancer.

This clone was recorded once. The V gene is TRBV11-2, the J gene TRBJ2-1; 8 positions match TRBD2. V trimming: 4 bases; J trimming: 9 bases; junction bases outside the gene matches: 8. The CDR3 has 14 residues. The germline gives CDR1 SGHAT, CDR2 FQNNGV. The CDR3: CASSSPGRGGEQFF. CDR3 in DNA: TGTGCCAGCAGCTCGCCTGGACGGGGGGGTGAGCAGTTCTTC.

DNA for the CDR3: TGTGCCAGCAGCAAAGGGTCGAAAGTAGGGGGTTGTGGCTATGGCTACACCTTC. Translated, it gives CASSKGSKVGGCGYGYTF. This chain connects TRBV21-1 to TRBJ1-2; the D call TRBD1 from the table was never checked on the DNA. TRBV21-1 counts as a pseudogene. The CDR3 loop spans 18 amino acids.

This clone was seen just once. V and J are TRBV19 and TRBJ2-2; perhaps TRBD2 as D (5 bases). This CDR3 region has 16 residues. From germline, CDR1 is LNHDA and CDR2 SQIVND (reference sequence). V shed 3 bases and J shed 5 bases, with 16 bases lying between them. The CDR3 loop reads CASSIPGGRTTGELFF. As DNA, the CDR3 is TGTGCCAGTAGTATCCCCGGAGGCCGAACAACCGGGGAGCTGTTTTTT.

The gene calls are TRBV6-1 and TRBJ2-5, with TRBD2 matching over 7 bases. There are 13 residues in the CDR3. Germline loops: CDR1 MNHNS, CDR2 SASEGT. CDR3 nucleotides: TGTGCAGGGAGGGAGATCGCGGGAGAGACCCAGTACTTC. It codes for CAGREIAGETQYF.

This chain links TRBV7-9 with TRBJ2-4; 8 positions match TRBD1. Germline CDR1 reads SEHNR; CDR2 reads FQNEAQ (reference sequence). The ends lost 4 bases at V and 8 bases at J; junction bases unmatched: 10. This CDR3 has 15 residues. CDR3 loop: CASSSQGALGDIQYF. The CDR3 DNA follows: TGTGCCAGCAGCTCGCAGGGGGCGTTGGGAGACATTCAGTACTTC.

Note on this clone: The germline gene is not matched at one end of the junction; a read error may be the cause. The rearrangement joins TRBV2 to TRBJ2-7, with no clear D. This CDR3 contains 12 residues. Germline CDR1 and CDR2: SNHLY and FYNNEI. CDR3 in DNA: TGTGCCAGCAGGGAAGATACCTACGAGCAGTACTTC. Translating gives CASREDTYEQYF.

V is TRBV2 and J is TRBJ2-1, with TRBD2 identical over 7 bases. This CDR3 spans 15 amino acids. V was clipped by 3 bases and J by 2 bases; unmatched bases: 4. The germline CDR1 and CDR2 sequences are SNHLY and FYNNEI. For the CDR3, the DNA is TGTGCCAGCAGTGAGGGGACTAACCCCTACAATGAGCAGTTCTTC. The encoded protein is CASSEGTNPYNEQFF.

The V call is TRBV27, the J call TRBJ2-7, with no clear D. V shed 7 bases and J shed 0 bases, with 13 bases lying between them. The CDR3 spans 14 residues. CDR1 is MNHEY, CDR2 SMNVEV, per germline (reference sequence). This chain's CDR3 is CASKEGRYSYEQYF. DNA for the CDR3: TGTGCCAGCAAAGAAGGGCGGTACTCCTACGAGCAGTACTTC.

V is TRBV7-2 and J is TRBJ1-4, with 8 bases lining up with TRBD1. Trimming took 5 bases from V and 0 from J; bases not matched to a gene: 2. The length of the CDR3 is 15 residues. Germline values: CDR1 SGHTA, CDR2 FQGNSA. CDR3 amino acids: CASSTQGATNEKLFF. DNA for the CDR3: TGTGCCAGCAGCACACAGGGGGCAACTAATGAAAAACTGTTTTTT.

CDR3: CASSSAGVPHGEQYF. The DNA for the CDR3 is TGTGCCAGCAGCTCCGCAGGGGTCCCTCATGGCGAGCAGTACTTC. This rearrangement joins TRBV7-6 to TRBJ2-7, with a tentative D call TRBD1 (6 bases). CDR3 length equals 15 residues. Between the trimmed V and J ends, which lost 4 bases and 6 bases, there was a span of 19 bases. Germline CDR1 SGHVS, CDR2 FNYEAQ.

The rearrangement joins TRBV14 to TRBJ2-5; 7 bases are shared with TRBD1. Unmatched junction bases numbered 6, after V lost 4 bases and J lost 7 bases. Germline V gene lookup returns CDR1 SGHDN and CDR2 FVKESK. The length of the CDR3 is 13 residues. As DNA, the CDR3 is TGTGCCAGCAGCCCCCTCCGACAGGGGACCCAGTACTTC. Protein product: CASSPLRQGTQYF.

The CDR3 DNA sequence: TGTGCCAGCAGCGTCACAGGGTCTACTGGAAACACCATATATTTT. This gives the protein CASSVTGSTGNTIYF. The chain joins TRBV9 to TRBJ1-3; TRBD1 might be the D (6 bases). This CDR3 region has 15 residues. Looked up from germline, CDR1 is SGDLS and CDR2 is YYNGEE. V lost 2 bases and J 2 bases, leaving 11 bases between the germline ends.

The chain links TRBV11-3 to TRBJ2-1, with TRBD2 as a possible D gene (6 bases). With 6 bases removed from V and 6 bases from J, the gap between germline ends came to 18 bases. Germline V gene data show CDR1 as SGHNT and CDR2 as YENEEA. CDR3 length equals 15 residues. The CDR3 loop reads CASSPSGGVPNEQFF. CDR3 nucleotides: TGTGCCAGCAGTCCCTCAGGCGGGGTGCCCAATGAGCAGTTCTTC.

The J gene is TRBJ2-7, the V gene TRBV30; either TRBD1 or TRBD2 may fit D (5 bases each). Germline V lookup: CDR1 GTSNPN, CDR2 SVGIG (reference sequence). Trimming shortened V by 7 bases and J by 5 bases, and 18 bases separated the two germline ends. The CDR3 runs to 13 residues. The CDR3 region has the DNA TGTGCCTCGAGGGGCGGTGCCTTCCACGAGCAGTACTTC. This translates into CASRGGAFHEQYF.

The V gene is TRBV5-1, the J gene TRBJ2-1; 7 bases line up with TRBD2. V gave up 0 bases and J gave up 4 bases; unmatched junction bases: 4. Germline CDR1 is SGHRS and CDR2 is YFSETQ. The CDR3 is made up of 15 amino acids. The CDR3 DNA is TGCGCCAGCAGCTTGGCGGTTAGCGGGTACAATGAGCAGTTCTTC. Encoded protein: CASSLAVSGYNEQFF.

The rearrangement joins TRBV11-2 to TRBJ2-3; D ambiguous. Germline V gene sequence: CDR1 SGHAT, CDR2 FQNNGV. The CDR3 extends over 15 amino acids. V lost 2 bases and J 0 bases, leaving 9 bases between the germline ends. CDR3 bases: TGTGCCAGCAGCTTACAGGTTCCGAGCACAGATACGCAGTATTTT. Protein product: CASSLQVPSTDTQYF.

CDR3 nucleotide sequence: TGTGCCAGCAGCTGGCGGGCGGGGCCGGGAGGGGAGCAGTACTTC. As protein: CASSWRAGPGGEQYF. The chain couples TRBV7-9 to TRBJ2-7; the match to TRBD2 covers 8 bases. The CDR3 has 15 amino acids. Germline CDR1 is SEHNR and CDR2 is FQNEAQ (reference sequence). J gave up 7 bases and V 4 bases, and 12 bases lay outside the gene matches.